This is a list of T cell receptor beta chains from one sample in a study of cytomegalovirus exposure and HLA in healthy donors. Assay used: immunoSEQ multiplex PCR; TCRdb lists only in-frame clones, some missing. The sample consists of some 110,000 clones, about four fifths of them appearing once. Material: PBMCs. Receptor source: a man aged 25 to 45 in good health and CMV-seronegative. Each CDR3 is given with its conserved first and last residue. D genes are given only for firm matches. Part of the rows lack a size; the others show once, few, many or a class for expanded clones.

size | J | V | D | CDR3 | DNA
NA | TRBJ1-1 | TRBV6-5 | NA | CASSYNWGGRGTEAFF | TGTGCCAGCAGCTACAATTGGGGGGGTAGAGGGACTGAAGCTTTCTTT
NA | TRBJ1-2 | TRBV6-4 | NA | CASSAGRGGYTF | TGTGCCAGCTCGGCAGGGAGGGGCGGCTACACCTTC
NA | TRBJ1-5 | TRBV29-1 | NA | CSVRAPNQPQHF | TGCAGCGTGCGGGCCCCGAATCAGCCCCAGCATTTT
NA | TRBJ2-5 | TRBV29-1 | TRBD1 | CSAGQGKETQYF | TGCAGCGCAGGACAGGGAAAAGAGACCCAGTACTTC
few | TRBJ1-1 | TRBV10-3 | NA | CAIRGSGSNTEAFF | TGTGCCATCAGGGGTTCAGGGTCGAACACTGAAGCTTTCTTT
NA | TRBJ1-1 | TRBV19 | NA | CASSIANSGTEAFF | TGTGCCAGTAGTATAGCTAACAGTGGGACTGAAGCTTTCTTT
NA | TRBJ1-1 | TRBV28 | NA | CASSLLRKQSTEAFF | TGTGCCAGCAGTTTATTACGCAAACAATCCACTGAAGCTTTCTTT
NA | TRBJ2-4 | TRBV29-1 | NA | CSVERSLAKNIQYF | TGCAGCGTCGAGAGATCACTAGCCAAAAACATTCAGTACTTC
few | TRBJ2-3 | TRBV15 | NA | CATSSYSSDTQYF | TGTGCCACCAGCAGTTACTCTTCAGATACGCAGTATTTT
NA | TRBJ1-1 | TRBV6-5 | NA | CASSATGITEAFF | TGTGCCAGCAGTGCTACAGGTATCACTGAAGCTTTCTTT
NA | TRBJ2-3 | TRBV5-1 | NA | CASSGMGAPDTQYF | TGCGCCAGCTCCGGTATGGGGGCCCCAGATACGCAGTATTTT
NA | TRBJ1-6 | TRBV2 | NA | CASSEGRDRSPLHF | TGTGCCAGCAGTGAAGGCAGGGATCGCTCACCCCTCCACTTT
NA | TRBJ2-3 | TRBV2 | TRBD1 | CASSLRRTGGSTDTQYF | TGTGCCAGCAGTCTCCGTCGGACAGGGGGTAGCACAGATACGCAGTATTTT
NA | TRBJ2-3 | TRBV4-1 | TRBD1 | CASSRLDRVSTDTQYF | TGCGCCAGCAGCCGCCTCGACAGGGTAAGCACAGATACGCAGTATTTT
NA | TRBJ2-3 | TRBV30 | NA | CAWSVGDKSTDTQYF | TGTGCCTGGAGTGTAGGGGACAAAAGCACAGATACGCAGTATTTT
NA | TRBJ1-1 | TRBV19 | NA | CASSIGGGGRTEAFF | TGTGCCAGTAGTATCGGAGGGGGGGGTCGCACTGAAGCTTTCTTT
once | TRBJ2-7 | TRBV7-9 | TRBD2 | CASSVGTSGTGTSYEQYF | TGTGCCAGCAGCGTTGGGACTAGCGGGACCGGAACCTCCTACGAGCAGTACTTC
NA | TRBJ2-7 | TRBV27 | TRBD1 | CASSRTGEDEQYF | TGTGCCAGCAGCCGGACAGGGGAGGACGAGCAGTACTTC
NA | TRBJ2-7 | TRBV23-1 | NA | CASRAYKRIGYEQYF | TGCGCCAGCAGGGCGTACAAGAGGATAGGCTACGAGCAGTACTTC
NA | TRBJ1-5 | TRBV25-1 | NA | CASSDDRSWEPQHF | TGTGCCAGCAGTGATGACAGATCATGGGAGCCCCAGCATTTT
NA | TRBJ2-3 | TRBV7-2 | TRBD2 | CASSLVIGGASHTQYF | TGTGCCAGCAGCTTAGTGATCGGGGGGGCCTCTCATACGCAGTATTTT
NA | TRBJ2-1 | TRBV10-2 | TRBD1 | CASRTGTDYNEQFF | TGCGCCAGCAGGACCGGGACAGACTACAATGAGCAGTTCTTC
NA | TRBJ1-2 | TRBV7-2 | NA | CASSHPPNYGYTF | TGTGCCAGCAGCCATCCCCCTAACTATGGCTACACCTTC
NA | TRBJ2-7 | TRBV28 | NA | CASSSGGSHSYEQYF | TGTGCCAGCAGTTCTGGCGGGTCGCACTCCTACGAGCAGTACTTC
NA | TRBJ1-1 | TRBV30 | TRBD1 | CAWSVQGGGRAFF | TGTGCCTGGAGTGTACAAGGGGGCGGAAGAGCTTTCTTT
few | TRBJ2-2 | TRBV7-9 | NA | CASSQTANTGELFF | TGTGCCAGCAGCCAAACAGCGAACACCGGGGAGCTGTTTTTT
once | TRBJ1-4 | TRBV28 | NA | CASSFAGSNEKLFF | TGTGCCAGCAGTTTCGCGGGATCTAATGAAAAACTGTTTTTT
NA | TRBJ1-4 | TRBV29-1 | TRBD1 | CSGSDRSTNEKLFF | TGCAGCGGATCGGACAGGTCAACTAATGAAAAACTGTTTTTT
NA | TRBJ1-5 | TRBV10-3 | NA | CAIRGGDSNQPQHF | TGTGCCATCAGGGGGGGGGATAGCAATCAGCCCCAGCATTTT
once | TRBJ2-7 | TRBV19 | NA | CASSATSSQGYEQYF | TGTGCCAGTAGTGCCACTAGTTCCCAGGGGTACGAGCAGTACTTC
NA | TRBJ2-3 | TRBV28 | TRBD1 | CASSRPTGEDTQYF | TGTGCCAGCAGCAGACCTACAGGGGAAGATACGCAGTATTTT
NA | TRBJ1-5 | TRBV5-1 | NA | CASSLGTTNQPQHF | TGCGCCAGCAGCTTAGGGACTACCAATCAGCCCCAGCATTTT
NA | TRBJ1-1 | TRBV9 | NA | CASSVAKEGINTEAFF | TGTGCCAGCAGCGTAGCTAAGGAGGGGATAAACACTGAAGCTTTCTTT
NA | TRBJ2-7 | TRBV5-1 | TRBD1 | CASSLAPGTGAYEQYF | TGCGCCAGCAGCTTGGCTCCGGGGACAGGGGCCTACGAGCAGTACTTC
NA | TRBJ2-5 | TRBV4-3 | NA | CASSDAREETQYF | TGCGCCAGCAGCGACGCCCGGGAAGAGACCCAGTACTTC
few | TRBJ1-1 | TRBV30 | NA | CAWIAAGRILSTEAFF | TGTGCCTGGATCGCGGCAGGGAGGATTTTGAGCACTGAAGCTTTCTTT
many | TRBJ1-1 | TRBV7-7 | NA | CASRGRSNTEAFF | TGTGCCAGCAGGGGCAGGTCGAACACTGAAGCTTTCTTT
once | TRBJ2-2 | TRBV7-9 | NA | CASSSEGHYTGELFF | TGTGCCAGCAGCTCAGAAGGACACTACACCGGGGAGCTGTTTTTT
NA | TRBJ1-5 | TRBV19 | NA | CASRLGDQGQPQHF | TGTGCCAGTAGGCTAGGGGATCAGGGTCAGCCCCAGCATTTT
NA | TRBJ2-5 | TRBV7-3 | TRBD1 | CASGQGAGETQYF | TGTGCCAGCGGACAGGGGGCGGGAGAGACCCAGTACTTC
few | TRBJ2-3 | TRBV14 | NA | CASSQNAPGTDTQYF | TGTGCCAGCAGCCAAAATGCCCCAGGGACAGATACGCAGTATTTT
NA | TRBJ1-3 | TRBV15 | NA | CATSRDSGDGNTIYF | TGTGCCACCAGCAGAGATTCAGGGGATGGAAACACCATATATTTT
once | TRBJ1-5 | TRBV18 | TRBD1 | CASSATREGQDGGRQPQHF | TGTGCCAGCTCAGCTACAAGAGAGGGACAGGACGGAGGACGTCAGCCCCAGCATTTT
NA | TRBJ1-1 | TRBV18 | NA | CASSQYPGGTEAFF | TGTGCCAGCTCACAATACCCAGGCGGGACTGAAGCTTTCTTT
once | TRBJ2-7 | TRBV7-9 | TRBD2 | CASSPNSGTSGDPYEQYF | TGTGCCAGCAGCCCAAACTCCGGGACTAGCGGGGACCCCTACGAGCAGTACTTC
NA | TRBJ1-1 | TRBV5-1 | NA | CASKLRAGRETEAFF | TGCGCCAGCAAATTGCGGGCAGGGAGGGAGACTGAAGCTTTCTTT
NA | TRBJ2-3 | TRBV27 | TRBD1 | CASSLKFRTGWTDTQYF | TGTGCCAGCAGTTTAAAGTTCAGGACAGGGTGGACAGATACGCAGTATTTT
NA | TRBJ2-2 | TRBV5-5 | TRBD2 | CASSLGLAGVGGELFF | TGTGCCAGCAGCCTGGGCCTAGCGGGAGTCGGCGGGGAGCTGTTTTTT
NA | TRBJ2-5 | TRBV6-5 | NA | CASSESGRQETQYF | TGTGCCAGCAGTGAATCAGGGCGACAAGAGACCCAGTACTTC
once | TRBJ2-5 | TRBV6-5 | NA | CASSYFLGSTQETQYF | TGTGCCAGCAGTTACTTCCTGGGCAGCACGCAAGAGACCCAGTACTTC
NA | TRBJ2-1 | TRBV14 | NA | CASSLPGIYNEQFF | TGTGCCAGCAGCCTACCCGGGATCTACAATGAGCAGTTCTTC
once | TRBJ1-3 | TRBV7-8 | NA | CASSLRGQGNTIYF | TGTGCCAGCAGCTTGAGGGGACAAGGAAACACCATATATTTT
NA | TRBJ1-1 | TRBV19 | NA | CASRLGTGPMNTEAFF | TGTGCCAGTCGCCTAGGTACCGGCCCCATGAACACTGAAGCTTTCTTT
once | TRBJ2-7 | TRBV5-1 | TRBD1 | CASSRDRFEQYF | TGCGCCAGCAGCCGGGACAGGTTTGAGCAGTACTTC
NA | TRBJ1-2 | TRBV2 | TRBD1 | CASRQGVGYTF | TGTGCCAGCAGACAGGGGGTTGGCTACACCTTC
NA | TRBJ2-3 | TRBV19 | TRBD1 | CASKGTGGTDTQYF | TGTGCCAGTAAAGGGACAGGGGGCACAGATACGCAGTATTTT
NA | TRBJ2-7 | TRBV5-1 | NA | CASSPDGGAGYEQYF | TGCGCCAGCAGCCCGGATGGGGGCGCGGGTTACGAGCAGTACTTC
NA | TRBJ1-2 | TRBV6-5 | NA | CASRLIRDTYGYTF | TGTGCCAGCAGGCTCATACGGGACACCTATGGCTACACCTTC
NA | TRBJ2-2 | TRBV18 | TRBD2 | CASSPGLLAGDTGELFF | TGTGCCAGCTCACCAGGTTTGCTAGCGGGAGACACCGGGGAGCTGTTTTTT
NA | TRBJ1-1 | TRBV29-1 | NA | CSALSGGNTEAFF | TGCAGCGCCCTGTCGGGGGGAAACACTGAAGCTTTCTTT